A single sample is the source of the 13 T cell receptor beta chains below, sequenced in a study of blood T cell repertoires in COVID-19. TCRdb's copy holds only in-frame clones and misses some; the assay was immunoSEQ multiplex PCR. The sample records roughly 200,000 clones, approximately 80% being singletons. Source material: peripheral blood. The origin of the receptors is a woman in her forties with COVID-19, enrolled during active disease.

This chain links TRBV11-2 with TRBJ2-5; TRBD2 matches at 8 bases. CDR3 size: 18 residues. V lost 3 bases, J lost 5 bases, and 17 bases stayed unmatched. Germline lookup yields CDR1 SGHAT and CDR2 FQNNGV. This chain's CDR3 is CASSFRAMAGGGPETQYF. The CDR3 DNA reads as TGTGCCAGCAGCTTTAGAGCTATGGCCGGCGGGGGGCCGGAGACCCAGTACTTC.

In its sample, this clone was seen a few times. The V and J genes are TRBV5-4 and TRBJ1-4, with D maybe TRBD1 (6 bases). This CDR3 has 15 amino acids. Trimming took off 5 bases at V and 8 bases at J, with 19 bases between the two ends. Per germline, CDR1 SGHNT and CDR2 YYREEE (reference sequence). Written as DNA, the CDR3 is TGTGCCAGCAGGTTGTTAATCACAGGGAACGAAAAACTGTTTTTT. This translates into CASRLLITGNEKLFF.

V usage is TRBV3-1 (or the pseudogene TRBV3-2) and J usage is TRBJ1-5, with 10 positions matching TRBD1. Germline assignment: CDR1 LGHDT and CDR2 YNNKEL (reference sequence). The V gene end was trimmed by 4 bases and the J gene end by 6 bases; junction bases not matched to a gene: 3. There are 14 residues in the CDR3. The CDR3 sequence is CASSRGQGGQPQHF. The CDR3 DNA follows: TGTGCCAGCAGCCGAGGACAGGGGGGTCAGCCCCAGCATTTT.

The gene calls are TRBV7-2 and TRBJ1-5; D gene ambiguous. V lost 4 bases to trimming and J lost 6 bases, with 7 bases between them. This CDR3 contains 12 residues. CDR1 SGHTA and CDR2 FQGNSA come from the germline V gene. CDR3: CASSSYGQPQHF. DNA of the CDR3: TGTGCCAGCAGCTCCTACGGTCAGCCCCAGCATTTT.

CDR3 nucleotide sequence: TGTGCCAGCCGCGACAGGGGGCGAGATATTGATCAGCCCCAGCATTTT. It is translated as CASRDRGRDIDQPQHF. The rearrangement links TRBV27 to TRBJ1-5; the match to TRBD1 covers 10 bases. Unmatched junction bases numbered 12, after V lost 8 bases and J lost 5 bases. The germline CDR1 and CDR2 sequences are MNHEY and SMNVEV (reference sequence). This CDR3 has 16 residues.

The rearrangement joins TRBV6-1 to TRBJ1-1, with a possible D match to TRBD1 (6 bases). Trimming took off 1 base at V and 1 base at J, with 16 bases between the two ends. From germline, CDR1 is MNHNS and CDR2 SASEGT. CDR3 length: 17 amino acids. CDR3 amino acids: CASSEGMGATQNTEAFF. As DNA, the CDR3 is TGTGCCAGCAGTGAAGGCATGGGGGCTACCCAGAACACTGAAGCTTTCTTT.

The rearrangement links TRBV7-9 to TRBJ2-1, with a possible D match to TRBD1 (6 bases). The CDR3 contains 12 residues. V was shortened by 5 bases and J by 6 bases, with 8 bases between the two germline ends. The germline gives CDR1 SEHNR, CDR2 FQNEAQ (reference sequence). The chain's CDR3 is CASSTGSNEQFF. The CDR3 region has the DNA TGTGCCAGCAGCACAGGGTCCAATGAGCAGTTCTTC.

The chain combines TRBV12-5 with TRBJ1-2; 12 bases are a match to TRBD1. This CDR3 has 15 residues. With V trimmed by 4 bases and J by 7 bases, 7 bases remained unmatched. Per the germline V gene, CDR1 is LGHNT and CDR2 is FRNRAP. The CDR3 is CASGSGTGGAGGYTF. The CDR3 DNA follows: TGTGCTAGTGGTTCGGGGACAGGGGGCGCCGGTGGCTACACCTTC.

V usage is TRBV3-1 (or the pseudogene TRBV3-2) and J usage is TRBJ2-3, with D possibly being TRBD2 (5 bases). Trimming removed 2 bases from V and 0 bases from J, with 6 bases in between. This CDR3 is built from 14 residues. Per the germline V gene, CDR1 is LGHDT and CDR2 is YNNKEL (reference sequence). This chain's CDR3 is CASSQLASTDTQYF. The DNA for the CDR3 is TGTGCCAGCAGCCAACTAGCTAGCACAGATACGCAGTATTTT.

This chain connects TRBV5-1 to TRBJ2-7; D remains ambiguous. Germline CDR1 reads SGHRS; CDR2 reads YFSETQ. CDR3 size: 14 residues. Trimming took off 0 bases at V and 7 bases at J, with 14 bases between the two ends. The CDR3 loop is CASSLALSRPEQYF. CDR3 DNA sequence: TGCGCCAGCAGCTTGGCCCTGTCTAGGCCAGAGCAGTACTTC.

This clone has more than one count but fewer than ten. The chain combines TRBV18 with TRBJ1-5; possible D gene TRBD1, 5 bases. Germline assignment: CDR1 KGHSH and CDR2 LQKENI. The CDR3 totals 15 residues. V was shortened by 6 bases and J by 6 bases, with 18 bases between the two germline ends. CDR3 coding DNA: TGTGCCAGCTCCCTAAACCAGGGTCAGGGTCAGCCCCAGCATTTT. Amino acids: CASSLNQGQGQPQHF.

The CDR3 sequence is CASSRTGGGNQPQHF. Here the CDR3 DNA reads TGTGCCAGCAGCCGTACAGGGGGTGGTAATCAGCCCCAGCATTTT. V is TRBV6-5 and J is TRBJ1-5, with 8 positions matching TRBD1. The CDR3 has 15 amino acids. V gave up 6 bases and J gave up 4 bases; unmatched junction bases: 8. Germline CDR1 is MNHEY and CDR2 is SVGAGI.

The chain links TRBV6-5 to TRBJ1-5; D possibly corresponds to TRBD1 (6 bases). CDR1 is MNHEY, CDR2 SVGAGI, per germline. With 6 bases removed from V and 0 bases from J, the gap between germline ends came to 12 bases. CDR3 size: 15 residues. CDR3 in DNA: TGTGCCAGCAGCCCGACAGGTCTTAGCAATCAGCCCCAGCATTTT. Its translation: CASSPTGLSNQPQHF.